This T cell receptor (beta chain) comes out of a study of glioma-infiltrating T cells after dendritic cell vaccination. The study's findings and limits: Higher pretreatment TIL content predicted longer progression-free time and survival.

The data were produced by immunoSEQ multiplex PCR, yet TCRdb's version contains in-frame clones alone and is incomplete. Seen here are approximately 62,000 clones, more than 75% observed once, and the top ten hold around 10%. Time point specified: after dendritic cell vaccination, including at tumor progression/relapse. As regards this clone: Its antigen is not known.

Sequences were derived from blood, sampled after dendritic cell vaccination. This clonotype was sampled from a human donor with glioblastoma.

CDR3 amino acids: CASSLGLAGVYEQYF. The CDR3 DNA reads as TGCGCCAGCAGCTTGGGGTTAGCGGGAGTCTACGAGCAGTACTTC. This chain connects TRBV5-1 to TRBJ2-5; TRBD2 matches at 9 bases. The J call may be mistaken, given a closer DNA end match to TRBJ2-7. CDR1 and CDR2 (germline): SGHRS, YFSETQ. The CDR3 consists of 15 residues.